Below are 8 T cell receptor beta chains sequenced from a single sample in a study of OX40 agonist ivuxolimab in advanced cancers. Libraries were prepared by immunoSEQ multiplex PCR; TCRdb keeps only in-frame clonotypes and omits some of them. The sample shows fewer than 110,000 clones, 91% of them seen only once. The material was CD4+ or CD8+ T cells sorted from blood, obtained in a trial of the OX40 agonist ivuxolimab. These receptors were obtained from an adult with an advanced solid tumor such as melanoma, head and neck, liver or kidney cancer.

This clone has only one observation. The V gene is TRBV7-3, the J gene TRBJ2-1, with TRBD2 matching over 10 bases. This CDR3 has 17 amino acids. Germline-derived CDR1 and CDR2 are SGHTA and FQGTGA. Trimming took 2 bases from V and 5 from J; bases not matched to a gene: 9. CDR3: CASSLPAGGPSDNEQFF. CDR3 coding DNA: TGTGCCAGCAGCTTACCAGCGGGAGGGCCATCAGACAATGAGCAGTTCTTC.

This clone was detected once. CDR3 nucleotide sequence: TGCGCCAGCCTCCCCGACAGAGGGCTGAACTATGGCTACACCTTC. Protein product: CASLPDRGLNYGYTF. The rearrangement joins TRBV10-2 to TRBJ1-2; possible D gene TRBD1, 5 bases. The CDR3 loop spans 15 amino acids. V shed 8 bases and J shed 2 bases, with 18 bases lying between them. CDR1 is WSHSY and CDR2 is SAAADI in the germline V gene.

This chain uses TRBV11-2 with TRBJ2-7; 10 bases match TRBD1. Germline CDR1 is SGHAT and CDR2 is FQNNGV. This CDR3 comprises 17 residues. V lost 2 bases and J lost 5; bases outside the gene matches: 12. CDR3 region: CASSLRTGTGVINEQYF. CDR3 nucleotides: TGTGCCAGCAGCTTAAGAACCGGGACAGGGGTAATCAACGAGCAGTACTTC.

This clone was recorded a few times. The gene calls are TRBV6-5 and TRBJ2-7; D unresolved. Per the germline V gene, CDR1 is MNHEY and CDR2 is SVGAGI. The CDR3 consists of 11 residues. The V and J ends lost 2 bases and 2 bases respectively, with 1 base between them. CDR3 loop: CASSYAYEQYF. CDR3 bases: TGTGCCAGCAGTTACGCCTACGAGCAGTACTTC.

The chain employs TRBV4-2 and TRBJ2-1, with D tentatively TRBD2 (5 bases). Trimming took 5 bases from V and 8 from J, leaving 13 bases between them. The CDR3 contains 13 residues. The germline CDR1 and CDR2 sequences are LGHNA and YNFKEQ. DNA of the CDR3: TGTGCCAGCAGCGGGAATCGGGAAGATGAGCAGTTCTTC. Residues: CASSGNREDEQFF.

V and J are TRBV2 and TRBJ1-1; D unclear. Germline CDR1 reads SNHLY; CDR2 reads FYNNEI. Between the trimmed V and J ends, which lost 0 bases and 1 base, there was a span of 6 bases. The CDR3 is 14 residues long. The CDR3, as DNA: TGTGCCAGCAGTGAAGCGGCCAGGAACACTGAAGCTTTCTTT. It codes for CASSEAARNTEAFF.

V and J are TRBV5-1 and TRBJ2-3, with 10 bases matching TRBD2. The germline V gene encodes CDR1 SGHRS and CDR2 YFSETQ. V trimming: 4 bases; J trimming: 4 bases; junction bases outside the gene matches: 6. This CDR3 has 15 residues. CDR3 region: CASSTTSGMPDTQYF. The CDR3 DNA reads TGCGCCAGCAGCACCACTAGCGGGATGCCAGATACGCAGTATTTT.

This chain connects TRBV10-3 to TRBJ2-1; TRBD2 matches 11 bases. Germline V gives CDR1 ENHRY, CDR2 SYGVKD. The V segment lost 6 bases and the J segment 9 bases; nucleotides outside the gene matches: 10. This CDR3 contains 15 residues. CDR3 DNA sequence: TGTGCCATCAGGTCCTTAGCGGGAGGGGAGATTGAGCAGTTCTTC. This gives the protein CAIRSLAGGEIEQFF.